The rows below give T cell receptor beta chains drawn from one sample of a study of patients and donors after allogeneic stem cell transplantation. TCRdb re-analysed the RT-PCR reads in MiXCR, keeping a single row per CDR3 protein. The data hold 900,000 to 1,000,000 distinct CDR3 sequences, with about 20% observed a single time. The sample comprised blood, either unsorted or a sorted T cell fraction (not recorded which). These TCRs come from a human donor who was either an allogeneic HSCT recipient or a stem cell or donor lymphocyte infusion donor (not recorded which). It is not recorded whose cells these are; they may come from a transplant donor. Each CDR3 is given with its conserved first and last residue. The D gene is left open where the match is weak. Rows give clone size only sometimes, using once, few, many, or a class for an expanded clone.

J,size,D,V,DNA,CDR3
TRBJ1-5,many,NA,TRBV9,TGTGCCAGCAGCGTAGCCCAGAGAGTAAGGAGCAATCAGCCCCAGCATTTT,CASSVAQRVRSNQPQHF
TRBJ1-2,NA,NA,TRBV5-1,TGCGCCAGCAGCCTGGGTGGAGGGCGGAGCCATGGCTACACCTTC,CASSLGGGRSHGYTF
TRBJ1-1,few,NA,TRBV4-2,TGTGCCAGCAGCCAAGAACCCGGACGGCCGAACACTGAAGCTTTCTTT,CASSQEPGRPNTEAFF
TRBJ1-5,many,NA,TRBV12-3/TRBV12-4,TGTGCCAGCAGTTTAGTCCTCCAGAGCAATCAGCCCCAGCATTTT,CASSLVLQSNQPQHF
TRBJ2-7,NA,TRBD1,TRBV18,TGTGCCAGCTCACCAGACAGGGGGAGGAACGAGCAGTACTTC,CASSPDRGRNEQYF
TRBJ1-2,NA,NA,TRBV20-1,TGCAGTGCTAGAGACACGAGGGAGCGCTATGGCTACACCTTC,CSARDTRERYGYTF
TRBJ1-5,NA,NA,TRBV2,TGTGCCAGCACTGGGGTTAATAATCAGCCCCAGCATTTT,CASTGVNNQPQHF
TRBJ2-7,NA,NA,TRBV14,TGTGCCAGCAGCCTCCGGGACAATACCTACGAGCAGTACTTC,CASSLRDNTYEQYF
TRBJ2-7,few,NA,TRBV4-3,TGCGCCAGCTCCTCGGGCCCCAACTCACCCGAGCAGTACTTC,CASSSGPNSPEQYF
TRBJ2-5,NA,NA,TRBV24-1,TGTGCCACCAGTGATTTTAAGGGGACACAAGAGACCCAGTACTTC,CATSDFKGTQETQYF
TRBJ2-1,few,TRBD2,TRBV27,TGTGCCAGCAGTTTATCGACCGCGGGAGTTAGTAATGAGCAGTTCTTC,CASSLSTAGVSNEQFF
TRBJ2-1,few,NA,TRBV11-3,TGTGCCAGCAGCTTAGGCAGGACTAAATACAATGAGCAGTTCTTC,CASSLGRTKYNEQFF
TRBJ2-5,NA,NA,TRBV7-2,TGTGCCAGCAGCTTAGCGTGGTTTAAAGAGACCCAGTACTTC,CASSLAWFKETQYF
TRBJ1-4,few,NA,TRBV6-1,TGTGCCAGCAGGGGCCGGGTAGTATCAACTAATGAAAAACTGTTTTTT,CASRGRVVSTNEKLFF
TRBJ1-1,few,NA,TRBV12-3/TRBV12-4,TGTGCCAGCAGTTTTGGGGTAGGGTTCCCTGAAGCTTTCTTT,CASSFGVGFPEAFF
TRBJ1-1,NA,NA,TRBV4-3,TGCGCCAGCAGCCAAGTGGGGCCCCCCACTGAAGCTTTCTTT,CASSQVGPPTEAFF
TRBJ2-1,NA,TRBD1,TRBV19,TGTGCCAGTAGTAGGTCCGGGACAGGGTACAATGAGCAGTTCTTC,CASSRSGTGYNEQFF
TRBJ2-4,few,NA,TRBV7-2,TGTGCCAGCAGCTTCCGGACAGACATAGCCAAAAACATTCAGTACTTC,CASSFRTDIAKNIQYF
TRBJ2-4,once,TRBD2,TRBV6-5,TGTGCCAGCAGTTACTCGGGGACTAGCGGGAGGGTAGCCAAAAACATTCAGTACTTC,CASSYSGTSGRVAKNIQYF
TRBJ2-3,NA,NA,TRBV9,TGTGCCAGCAGCGGGGGGGATCTATCGGATACGCAGTATTTT,CASSGGDLSDTQYF